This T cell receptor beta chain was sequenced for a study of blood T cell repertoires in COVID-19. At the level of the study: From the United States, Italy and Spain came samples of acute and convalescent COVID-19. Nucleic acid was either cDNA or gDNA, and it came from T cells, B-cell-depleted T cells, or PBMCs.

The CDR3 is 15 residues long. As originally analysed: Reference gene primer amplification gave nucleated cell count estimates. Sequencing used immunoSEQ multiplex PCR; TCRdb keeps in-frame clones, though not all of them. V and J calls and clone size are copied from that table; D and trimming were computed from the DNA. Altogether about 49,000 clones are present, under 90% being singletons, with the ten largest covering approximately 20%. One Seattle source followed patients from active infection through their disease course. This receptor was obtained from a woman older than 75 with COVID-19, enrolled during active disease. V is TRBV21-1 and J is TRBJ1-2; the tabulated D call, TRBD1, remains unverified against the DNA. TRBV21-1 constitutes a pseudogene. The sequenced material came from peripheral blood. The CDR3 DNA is TGTGCCAGCAGCAATGGGACAGGGACCCTGTATGGCTACACCTTC. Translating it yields CASSNGTGTLYGYTF.